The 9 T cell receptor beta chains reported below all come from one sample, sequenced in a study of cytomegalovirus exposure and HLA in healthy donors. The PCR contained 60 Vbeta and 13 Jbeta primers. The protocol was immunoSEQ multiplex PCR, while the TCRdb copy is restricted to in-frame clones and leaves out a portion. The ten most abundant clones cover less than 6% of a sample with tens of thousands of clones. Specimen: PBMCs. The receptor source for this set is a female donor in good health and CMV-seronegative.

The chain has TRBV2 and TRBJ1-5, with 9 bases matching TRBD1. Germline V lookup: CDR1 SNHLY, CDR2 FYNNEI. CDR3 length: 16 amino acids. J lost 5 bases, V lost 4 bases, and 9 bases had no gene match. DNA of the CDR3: TGTGCCAGCAGTGCCCGAAAGACAGGGGGGGATCAGCCCCAGCATTTT. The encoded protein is CASSARKTGGDQPQHF. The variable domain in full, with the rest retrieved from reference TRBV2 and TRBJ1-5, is EPEVTQTPSHQVTQMGQEVILRCVPISNHLYFYWYRQILGQKVEFLVSFYNNEISEKSEIFDDQFSVERPDGSNFTLKIRSTKLEDSAMYFCASSARKTGGDQPQHFGDGTRLSIL.

The CDR3 here is CASMVGSSYNEQFF. The DNA for the CDR3 is TGTGCCAGCATGGTCGGGAGCTCCTACAATGAGCAGTTCTTC. J is TRBJ2-1 and V is TRBV6-5, with D tentatively TRBD2 (6 bases). Trimming took 7 bases from V and 0 from J, leaving 10 bases between them. The germline gives CDR1 MNHEY, CDR2 SVGAGI. The CDR3 loop spans 14 amino acids.

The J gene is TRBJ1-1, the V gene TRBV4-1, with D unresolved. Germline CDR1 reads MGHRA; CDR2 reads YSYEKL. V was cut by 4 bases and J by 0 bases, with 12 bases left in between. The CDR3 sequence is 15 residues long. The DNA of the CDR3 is TGCGCCAGCAGCCCGCAGGCCGCCTTGAACACTGAAGCTTTCTTT. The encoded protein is CASSPQAALNTEAFF.

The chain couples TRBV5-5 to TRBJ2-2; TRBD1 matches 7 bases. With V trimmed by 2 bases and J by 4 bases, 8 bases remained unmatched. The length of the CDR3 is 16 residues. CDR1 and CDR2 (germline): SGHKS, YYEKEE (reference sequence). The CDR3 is CASSFLTGLATGELFF. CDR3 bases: TGTGCCAGCAGCTTCCTGACAGGGCTTGCCACCGGGGAGCTGTTTTTT.

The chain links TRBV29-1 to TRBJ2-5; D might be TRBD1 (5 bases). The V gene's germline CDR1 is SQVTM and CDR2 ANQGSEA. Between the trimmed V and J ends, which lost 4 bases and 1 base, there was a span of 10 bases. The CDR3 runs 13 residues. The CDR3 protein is CSVAPRVQETQYF. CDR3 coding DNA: TGCAGCGTTGCCCCCAGGGTCCAAGAGACCCAGTACTTC.

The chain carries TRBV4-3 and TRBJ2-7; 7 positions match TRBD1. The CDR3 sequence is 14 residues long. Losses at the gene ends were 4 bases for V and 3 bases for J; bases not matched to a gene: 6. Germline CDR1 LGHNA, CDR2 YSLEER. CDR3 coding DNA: TGCGCCAGCAGCCCTCAGACAGGGATCTACGAGCAGTACTTC. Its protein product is CASSPQTGIYEQYF.

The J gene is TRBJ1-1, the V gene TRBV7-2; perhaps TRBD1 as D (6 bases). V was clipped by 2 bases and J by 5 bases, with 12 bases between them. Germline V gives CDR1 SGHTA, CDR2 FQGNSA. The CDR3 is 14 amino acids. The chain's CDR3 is CASSLHREKTEAFF. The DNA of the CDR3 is TGTGCCAGCAGCTTACACAGGGAAAAGACTGAAGCTTTCTTT. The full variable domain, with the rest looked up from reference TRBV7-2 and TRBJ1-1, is GAGVSQSPSNKVTEKGKDVELRCDPISGHTALYWYRQSLGQGLEFLIYFQGNSAPDKSGLPSDRFSAERTGGSVSTLTIQRTQQEDSAVYLCASSLHREKTEAFFGQGTRLTVV.

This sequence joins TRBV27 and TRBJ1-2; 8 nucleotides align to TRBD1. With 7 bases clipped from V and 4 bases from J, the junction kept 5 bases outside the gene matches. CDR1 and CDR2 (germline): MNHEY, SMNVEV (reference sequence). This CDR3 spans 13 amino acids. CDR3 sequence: CASMTGEGYGYTF. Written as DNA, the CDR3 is TGTGCCAGCATGACAGGGGAAGGCTATGGCTACACCTTC.

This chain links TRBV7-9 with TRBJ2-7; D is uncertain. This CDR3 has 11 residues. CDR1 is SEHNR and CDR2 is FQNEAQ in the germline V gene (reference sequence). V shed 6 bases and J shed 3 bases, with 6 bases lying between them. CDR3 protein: CASSPVYEQYF. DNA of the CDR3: TGTGCCAGCAGTCCTGTCTACGAGCAGTACTTC.